Presented here are 3 T cell receptor beta chains from one specimen sequenced in a study of blood T cell repertoires in COVID-19. Sequencing was performed with immunoSEQ multiplex PCR; in TCRdb, only in-frame clones are kept and a portion is missing. The sample carries approximately 150,000 clones, 80% to 90% recorded once. The material sequenced was peripheral blood. These receptors were collected from a woman aged 45-60 years with COVID-19, enrolled during active disease.

The V call is TRBV2, the J call TRBJ1-1; the D gene is possibly TRBD1 (6 bases). This CDR3 comprises 17 residues. Per the germline V gene, CDR1 is SNHLY and CDR2 is FYNNEI. The V gene lost 7 bases and the J gene lost 2 bases, with 23 bases spanning the gap. The CDR3: CASTTDSGAAGNTEAFF. CDR3 DNA sequence: TGTGCCAGCACTACCGATTCAGGGGCCGCGGGTAACACTGAAGCTTTCTTT.

The chain couples TRBV6-5 to TRBJ1-3; D perhaps matches TRBD1 (5 bases). V gave up 6 bases and J gave up 4 bases, with 13 bases separating them. In germline, CDR1 is MNHEY, CDR2 SVGAGI. The CDR3 is 14 amino acids. CDR3 residues: CASSKTEKGNTIYF. The CDR3 nucleotides read TGTGCCAGCAGCAAGACAGAGAAAGGAAACACCATATATTTT.

The CDR3 region is CASTGGRGHEKLFF. CDR3 coding DNA: TGTGCCAGCACGGGAGGCAGGGGGCACGAAAAACTGTTTTTT. The J gene is TRBJ1-4, the V gene TRBV28; 8 nucleotides align to TRBD1. The CDR3 extends over 14 amino acids. The germline V gene has CDR1 MDHEN and CDR2 SYDVKM. The junction had 9 bases not matched to a gene; V was cut back by 7 bases and J by 8 bases.